Each of the 4 T cell receptor beta chains below was sequenced from the same sample in a study of T cells after yellow fever vaccination. TCRdb passed the 5' RACE reads through MiXCR, listing each CDR3 protein once. The sample records roughly 300,000 distinct CDR3 sequences, about 8.3% being singletons. The starting material was PBMCs, obtained about 49 days after the first yellow fever vaccination. All receptors come from a man younger than 35 who received the YFV17D yellow fever vaccine.

The table lists this clonotype with a few counts. The rearrangement joins TRBV5-1 to TRBJ2-3; D unresolved. The germline CDR1 and CDR2 sequences are SGHRS and YFSETQ. The CDR3 spans 13 residues. V was cut by 7 bases and J by 1 base, with 10 bases left in between. The CDR3 DNA reads TGCGCCAGCTTTTCACGTCGCACAGATACGCAGTATTTT. Its translation: CASFSRRTDTQYF.

This clonotype turned up a few times. The genes are TRBV6-5 and TRBJ2-4; TRBD2 might be the D (5 bases). The CDR3 contains 11 residues. Trimming cost V 7 bases and J 7 bases, with 8 bases left between them. The germline V gene encodes CDR1 MNHEY and CDR2 SVGAGI. The CDR3 here is CASTRGNIQYF. The DNA of the CDR3 is TGTGCCAGCACGAGAGGGAACATTCAGTACTTC.

This chain uses TRBV5-1 with TRBJ2-3, with D maybe TRBD2 (6 bases). Germline V gene sequence: CDR1 SGHRS, CDR2 YFSETQ. Trimming stripped 4 bases from V and 4 bases from J, with 13 bases between. The CDR3 is 14 residues long. CDR3 in DNA: TGCGCCAGCAGCCGGCCCAGGGAGGCAGATACGCAGTATTTT. Its translation: CASSRPREADTQYF.

This chain joins TRBV4-3 and TRBJ1-6; maybe TRBD1 (6 bases). V lost 3 bases, J lost 6 bases, and 12 bases lay in between. Germline lookup yields CDR1 LGHNA and CDR2 YSLEER. This CDR3 has 15 amino acids. CDR3 sequence reads: CASSQEDRLNSPLHF. In DNA, the CDR3 is TGCGCCAGCAGCCAGGAAGACAGGCTTAATTCACCCCTCCACTTT.